The rows below give T cell receptor beta chains drawn from one sample of a study of control samples from healthy donors and cancer patients. Method: immunoSEQ multiplex PCR; TCRdb's copy keeps in-frame clones and lacks some. Among tens of thousands of clones listed, around 83% were seen once. The sequencing sample was made of PBMCs. The receptors were sampled from a man in his 60s with head and neck cancer. Both conserved end residues are part of each CDR3. The D gene is left open where the match is weak. Expanded clones get a size class; other rows say once, few or many, or leave the size out.

j_call v_call clone_size d_call cdr3_nt cdr3_aa
TRBJ2-7 TRBV30 NA TRBD1 TGTGCCTGGGGGAGAGGACAGGGCTACGAGCAGTACTTC CAWGRGQGYEQYF
TRBJ1-5 TRBV29-1 once NA TGCAGCGCCGGGGCAGAGAATCAGCCCCAGCATTTT CSAGAENQPQHF
TRBJ2-7 TRBV4-1 once NA TGCGCCAGCAGCCCTAAGGGGGGCCCCTACGAGCAGTACTTC CASSPKGGPYEQYF
TRBJ2-7 TRBV7-6 NA NA TGTGCCAGCAGCTTAGGCGGGGCCTTGTCCTACGAGCAGTACTTC CASSLGGALSYEQYF
TRBJ1-1 TRBV12-3/TRBV12-4 once TRBD1 TGTGCCAGCAGAAACAGGGGCACTGAAGCTTTCTTT CASRNRGTEAFF
TRBJ1-3 TRBV5-8 NA NA TGTGCCAGCAGCTTTCAGGACCCGTGGAGCTCTGGAAACACCATATATTTT CASSFQDPWSSGNTIYF
TRBJ1-4 TRBV7-9 NA NA TGTGCCAGCAGCTTAGCGACCAGGGACAATGAAAAACTGTTTTTT CASSLATRDNEKLFF
TRBJ2-3 TRBV5-1 few TRBD2 TGCGCCAGCAGCTACCTCCAGACTAGCCCTAGCACAGATACGCAGTATTTT CASSYLQTSPSTDTQYF
TRBJ2-1 TRBV2 NA TRBD2 TGTGCCAGCAGGCTGCTAGCGGGGGACTCCTACAATGAGCAGTTCTTC CASRLLAGDSYNEQFF
TRBJ2-5 TRBV4-2 NA NA TGTGCCAGCAGTCGGGGGGAGACCCAGTACTTC CASSRGETQYF
TRBJ1-3 TRBV6-5 NA NA TGTGCCAGCAGTTACGACGACCCCACCATATATTTT CASSYDDPTIYF
TRBJ2-2 TRBV11-3 NA TRBD1 TGTGCCAGCAGCTTAGACCGGTGGGGGACAGGGAACACCGGGGAGCTGTTTTTT CASSLDRWGTGNTGELFF
TRBJ1-2 TRBV5-1 NA NA TGCGCCAGCAGCTTGGCCGAAGAACCTTTTAGGGATGGCTACACCTTC CASSLAEEPFRDGYTF
TRBJ2-2 TRBV11-3 few NA TGTGCCAGCAGCTTATTTCAGGGGTCCGGGGAGCTGTTTTTT CASSLFQGSGELFF
TRBJ2-3 TRBV6-5 NA NA TGTGCCAGCAGTTACGGGTCAGATACGCAGTATTTT CASSYGSDTQYF
TRBJ2-4 TRBV6-5 NA NA TGTGCCAGCAGTCTCTCGACAGACGCCAAAAACATTCAGTACTTC CASSLSTDAKNIQYF
TRBJ1-3 TRBV5-1 NA NA TGCGCCAGCAGCTTGGCCGGTGTTCTCTCTGGAAACACCATATATTTT CASSLAGVLSGNTIYF
TRBJ2-4 TRBV19 once NA TGTGCCAGTAGTCGGGGCCTCCTGGACAACATTCAGTACTTC CASSRGLLDNIQYF
TRBJ2-1 TRBV29-1 NA NA TGCAGCGCCGGGGAGAGCCGGAGCAATGAGCAGTTCTTC CSAGESRSNEQFF
TRBJ2-2 TRBV7-7 NA TRBD2 TGTGCTAGCAGCTTAGACTCTAGCGGGAGATTCAGCGGGGAGCTGTTTTTT CASSLDSSGRFSGELFF
TRBJ2-3 TRBV29-1 NA NA TGCAGCGTTGAAAGCGACACAGATACGCAGTATTTT CSVESDTDTQYF
TRBJ1-4 TRBV28 NA NA TGTGCCAGCAGTTCCCCTGGGACATATGAAAAACTGTTTTTT CASSSPGTYEKLFF
TRBJ2-1 TRBV27 NA NA TGTGCCAGCAGTTCTTCACCGTCCAGGGCCTACAATGAGCAGTTCTTC CASSSSPSRAYNEQFF
TRBJ1-3 TRBV5-1 NA TRBD1 TGCGCCAGCAGCTACGGGGACAGGGGGACTGGAAACACCATATATTTT CASSYGDRGTGNTIYF
TRBJ1-2 TRBV28 NA NA TGTGCCAGCAGTTCCCCAGGACGATCCCCCTATGGCTACACCTTC CASSSPGRSPYGYTF
TRBJ1-2 TRBV30 once NA TGTGCCTGGACCTTGGACATCTATGGCTACACCTTC CAWTLDIYGYTF
TRBJ1-2 TRBV7-8 NA NA TGTGCCAGCAGCCCACGGCGGGGTGGGTACACCTTC CASSPRRGGYTF
TRBJ1-3 TRBV28 NA NA TGTGCCAGCAGTTCCCGTCGAGAGACTGGAAACACCATATATTTT CASSSRRETGNTIYF
TRBJ1-4 TRBV29-1 NA NA TGCAGCGTGGTGGTAGGTGAAAAACTGTTTTTT CSVVVGEKLFF
TRBJ2-7 TRBV25-1 NA TRBD1 TGTGCCAGGGCGACAGGGAAACCTTACTACGAGCAGTACTTC CARATGKPYYEQYF
TRBJ1-1 TRBV6-1 NA NA TGTGCCAGCAGTGAACGGAGTCAGAACACTGAAGCTTTCTTT CASSERSQNTEAFF
TRBJ2-1 TRBV24-1 NA NA TGTGCCACCAGTGATTCCGCAGGGAAGAATGAGCAGTTCTTC CATSDSAGKNEQFF
TRBJ2-7 TRBV5-1 NA NA TGCGCCAGCAGCTTGGGGGACACGCCGCGCGAGCAGTACTTC CASSLGDTPREQYF
TRBJ2-7 TRBV27 NA NA TGTGCCAGCAGTTCGACAGTCCTAGCCTACGAGCAGTACTTC CASSSTVLAYEQYF
TRBJ2-1 TRBV7-9 NA NA TGTGCCAGCAGCCCATCCCCCGGAGTGCAGTTCTTC CASSPSPGVQFF
TRBJ1-2 TRBV4-3 NA NA TGCGCCAGCAGCCAAGGGCTAACTGGCTATGGCTACACCTTC CASSQGLTGYGYTF
TRBJ1-1 TRBV6-4 few NA TGTGCCAGCAGTGACATTCCCTCGGGGAGGAACACTGAAGCTTTCTTT CASSDIPSGRNTEAFF
TRBJ1-1 TRBV11-3 NA TRBD1 TGTGCCAGCAGCTTAGATCACAGACAGGGGGCCACTGAAGCTTTCTTT CASSLDHRQGATEAFF